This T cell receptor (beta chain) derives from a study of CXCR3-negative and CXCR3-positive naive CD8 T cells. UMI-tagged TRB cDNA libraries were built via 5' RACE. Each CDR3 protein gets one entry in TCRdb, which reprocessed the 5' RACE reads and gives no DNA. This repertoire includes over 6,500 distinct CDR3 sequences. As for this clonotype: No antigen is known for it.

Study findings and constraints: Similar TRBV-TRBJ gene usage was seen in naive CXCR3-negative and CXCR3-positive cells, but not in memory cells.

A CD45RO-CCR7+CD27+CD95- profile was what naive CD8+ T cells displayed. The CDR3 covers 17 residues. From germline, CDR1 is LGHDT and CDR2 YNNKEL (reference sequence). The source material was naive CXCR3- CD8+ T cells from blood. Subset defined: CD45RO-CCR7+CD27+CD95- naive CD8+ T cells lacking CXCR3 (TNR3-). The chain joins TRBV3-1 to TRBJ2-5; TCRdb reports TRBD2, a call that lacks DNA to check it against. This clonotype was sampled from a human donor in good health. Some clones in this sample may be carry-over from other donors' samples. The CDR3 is CASSQEVAAVPGSAQYF.